This TCR beta chain was found in a study of cytomegalovirus exposure and HLA in healthy donors. Per germline, CDR1 LNHNV and CDR2 YYDKDF (reference sequence). This CDR3 comprises 16 residues. Trimming took off 1 base at V and 0 bases at J, with 9 bases between the two ends. The PCR was carried out with 60 Vbeta primers and 13 Jbeta primers. Assay: immunoSEQ multiplex PCR; the TCRdb copy retains only in-frame clones and omits some. In the table there are around 150,000 clones, approximately 80% of which are singletons. The sequence came from a man aged 25 to 45 in good health and CMV-seronegative. Source material: PBMCs. The gene calls are TRBV15 and TRBJ1-4; D remains ambiguous. CDR3 amino acids: CATSRVGRTTNEKLFF. The CDR3 nucleotides read TGTGCCACCAGCAGAGTAGGGAGGACAACTAATGAAAAACTGTTTTTT.